The 23 T cell receptor beta chains below come from one sample, sequenced in a study of blood T cell repertoires in COVID-19. Measured with immunoSEQ multiplex PCR; TCRdb has only the in-frame clones, and not every one. The sample has about 140,000 clones; over 80% are singletons. Input material: peripheral blood. Every receptor here comes from a woman of 80 years or more with acute or convalescent COVID-19.

The V call is TRBV4-2, the J call TRBJ1-2; TRBD1 agrees at 10 bases. Looked up from germline, CDR1 is LGHNA and CDR2 is YNFKEQ. The CDR3 covers 15 residues. With 1 base clipped from V and 8 bases from J, the junction kept 7 bases outside the gene matches. In nucleotides, the CDR3 is TGTGCCAGCAGCCAAGGGACAGGGGGGAGCGGAGGCTACACCTTC. Residues: CASSQGTGGSGGYTF.

CDR3 loop: CASSEETGYSNQPQHF. The CDR3 bases are TGTGCCAGCAGTGAGGAGACAGGGTATAGCAATCAGCCCCAGCATTTT. The V call is TRBV2, the J call TRBJ1-5, with 7 bases lining up with TRBD1. The CDR3 spans 16 residues. The V and J ends lost 3 bases and 0 bases, in that order; junction bases with no gene match: 5. CDR1 is SNHLY and CDR2 is FYNNEI in the germline V gene.

The V call is TRBV7-9, the J call TRBJ1-2, with TRBD1 as a possible D gene (5 bases). Germline-derived CDR1 and CDR2 are SEHNR and FQNEAQ (reference sequence). Between the trimmed V and J ends, which lost 0 bases and 4 bases, there was a span of 9 bases. The CDR3 is made up of 14 amino acids. The CDR3 here is CASSLADSLYGYTF. CDR3 nucleotide sequence: TGTGCCAGCAGCTTAGCAGACAGTCTCTATGGCTACACCTTC.

The chain employs TRBV19 and TRBJ2-3; 7 nucleotides align to TRBD1. This CDR3 comprises 16 residues. Germline CDR1 LNHDA, CDR2 SQIVND (reference sequence). Trimming removed 6 bases from V and 2 bases from J; junction bases left unmatched: 11. CDR3 sequence: CASSGYGTANTDTQYF. In DNA, the CDR3 is TGTGCCAGTAGCGGATACGGGACAGCGAACACAGATACGCAGTATTTT.

The rearrangement joins TRBV12-3 or TRBV12-4 to TRBJ1-2; weak D call: TRBD1 (6 bases). V lost 4 bases and J lost 2, with 8 bases in between. The CDR3 consists of 13 residues. CDR3 DNA sequence: TGTGCCAGCAGTTCCCAGGGGAACTATGGCTACACCTTC. It translates to CASSSQGNYGYTF.

This chain joins TRBV5-1 and TRBJ1-1, with 8 bases matching TRBD1. The ends lost 3 bases at V and 0 bases at J; junction bases unmatched: 7. CDR1 and CDR2 from the germline V gene are SGHRS and YFSETQ. This CDR3 region has 16 residues. The CDR3: CASSYTGGGMNTEAFF. The CDR3, as DNA: TGCGCCAGCAGCTACACAGGGGGAGGGATGAACACTGAAGCTTTCTTT.

As DNA, the CDR3 is TGTGCCAGCAGCCCACTCCCAGGGTTTGGAAACACCATATATTTT. This translates into CASSPLPGFGNTIYF. The rearrangement joins TRBV4-2 to TRBJ1-3; tentatively, D is TRBD1 (5 bases). CDR3 length equals 15 residues. The V end lost 4 bases, the J end lost 3 bases, and 13 bases lay between the germline ends. From germline, CDR1 is LGHNA and CDR2 YNFKEQ.

This clone was seen a handful of times. The chain has TRBV25-1 and TRBJ1-2, with no clear D. The CDR3 extends over 15 amino acids. V was cut by 5 bases and J by 10 bases, with 23 bases left in between. Germline V gene sequence: CDR1 MGHDK, CDR2 SYGVNS. CDR3 amino acids: CASSPVGGLGALYTF. CDR3 nucleotide sequence: TGTGCCAGCAGTCCCGTGGGAGGGTTGGGAGCCCTCTACACCTTC.

The chain recombines TRBV20-1 with TRBJ2-1, with TRBD2 identical over 9 bases. The trim removed 3 bases at V and 9 bases at J, leaving 9 bases unmatched. Germline CDR1 reads DFQATT; CDR2 reads SNEGSKA (reference sequence). The CDR3 covers 14 residues. The CDR3 protein is CSASRASGVVEQFF. The CDR3 coding sequence is TGCAGTGCTAGTAGGGCTAGCGGGGTGGTTGAGCAGTTCTTC.

The chain recombines TRBV7-2 with TRBJ1-6; D is possibly TRBD1 (6 bases). The CDR3 has 17 amino acids. The germline V and J ends were trimmed by 5 bases and 6 bases, with 20 bases remaining between them. Germline V gives CDR1 SGHTA, CDR2 FQGNSA. CDR3 sequence reads: CASSPPGGGASNSPLHF. The CDR3 DNA reads TGTGCCAGCAGCCCCCCTGGGGGGGGCGCTTCTAATTCACCCCTCCACTTT.

This chain links TRBV5-1 with TRBJ2-7, with 7 bases lining up with TRBD1. Looked up from germline, CDR1 is SGHRS and CDR2 is YFSETQ. The CDR3 contains 15 residues. V lost 4 bases and J lost 7; bases outside the gene matches: 14. CDR3 nucleotide sequence: TGCGCCAGCAGCAAAGGGGACAGTTGGACGGGTGAGCAGTACTTC. It specifies CASSKGDSWTGEQYF.

The sample holds a few counts of this clone. V gene TRBV5-6 combines with J gene TRBJ1-2; 7 bases fit TRBD1. The trim removed 5 bases at V and 4 bases at J, leaving 8 bases unmatched. CDR1 and CDR2 (germline): SGHDT, YYEEEE. The CDR3 contains 14 residues. CDR3 loop: CASSRYRGTYGYTF. Written as DNA, the CDR3 is TGTGCCAGCAGTCGTTACAGGGGAACCTATGGCTACACCTTC. The full variable domain, in which reference TRBV5-6 and TRBJ1-2 provide the parts outside the CDR3, is DAGVTQSPTHLIKTRGQQVTLRCSPKSGHDTVSWYQQALGQGPQFIFQYYEEEERQRGNFPDRFSGHQFPNYSSELNVNALLLGDSALYLCASSRYRGTYGYTFGSGTRLTVV.

This chain links TRBV5-1 with TRBJ1-1; D not resolved. Germline V gene sequence: CDR1 SGHRS, CDR2 YFSETQ. The CDR3 contains 12 residues. Trimming shortened V by 0 bases and J by 8 bases, and 8 bases separated the two germline ends. The CDR3 coding sequence is TGCGCCAGCAGCTTGGGTCAGAACGAAGCTTTCTTT. It is translated as CASSLGQNEAFF.

The chain couples TRBV6-5 to TRBJ1-1, with D possibly matching TRBD1 (5 bases). Germline lookup yields CDR1 MNHEY and CDR2 SVGAGI. The CDR3 has 16 residues. V lost 2 bases, J lost 1 base, and 14 bases lay in between. CDR3 DNA: TGTGCCAGCAGTTACCTACAGGACGGACGGAACACTGAAGCTTTCTTT. Translating it yields CASSYLQDGRNTEAFF.

Only one count was recorded for this clone. The chain carries TRBV2 and TRBJ2-5; D not certain. V was cut by 6 bases and J by 2 bases, with 16 bases left in between. The germline V gene has CDR1 SNHLY and CDR2 FYNNEI. The CDR3 has 15 amino acids. This CDR3 reads CASSETLGSQETQYF. CDR3 coding DNA: TGTGCCAGCAGCGAAACGCTAGGCAGTCAAGAGACCCAGTACTTC.

This chain uses TRBV5-1 with TRBJ2-1; unclear D gene. The CDR3 runs 14 residues. CDR1 SGHRS and CDR2 YFSETQ come from the germline V gene. Trimming took 0 bases from V and 6 from J, leaving 10 bases between them. CDR3: CASSLAETTNEQFF. CDR3 DNA sequence: TGCGCCAGCAGCTTGGCCGAGACAACCAATGAGCAGTTCTTC.

The V gene is TRBV5-1, the J gene TRBJ2-7, with 9 bases identical to TRBD1. V lost 4 bases and J lost 8; bases outside the gene matches: 22. This CDR3 contains 18 residues. Germline CDR1 reads SGHRS; CDR2 reads YFSETQ. The DNA for the CDR3 is TGCGCCAGCAGCACTATTCCTCCGGGACAGGGTGTAGTTGAAAAGCAGTACTTC. It yields the protein CASSTIPPGQGVVEKQYF.

The V call is TRBV7-2, the J call TRBJ2-7; D is ambiguous. The CDR3 length is 13 residues. Trimming stripped 3 bases from V and 2 bases from J, with 8 bases between. CDR1 is SGHTA, CDR2 FQGNSA, per germline. The CDR3 sequence: CASSFSYAYEQYF. CDR3 sequence (DNA): TGTGCCAGCAGCTTCAGTTACGCCTACGAGCAGTACTTC.

The chain links TRBV4-3 to TRBJ1-2; no firm D call. The germline V gene has CDR1 LGHNA and CDR2 YSLEER. V was pared by 1 base and J by 3 bases, with 6 bases between. CDR3 length: 13 amino acids. The CDR3 loop reads CASSQVPDYGYTF. As DNA, the CDR3 is TGCGCCAGCAGCCAAGTTCCAGACTATGGCTACACCTTC.

This chain connects TRBV30 to TRBJ1-1, with TRBD1 matching over 7 bases. Looked up from germline, CDR1 is GTSNPN and CDR2 is SVGIG (reference sequence). The length of the CDR3 is 13 residues. J gave up 1 base and V 2 bases, and 1 base lay outside the gene matches. The CDR3 DNA reads as TGTGCCTGGAGTAGACAGGGGAACACTGAAGCTTTCTTT. As protein: CAWSRQGNTEAFF. Together with reference TRBV30 and TRBJ1-1, the CDR3 gives the full variable domain: SQTIHQWPATLVQPVGSPLSLECTVEGTSNPNLYWYRQAAGRGLQLLFYSVGIGQISSEVPQNLSASRPQDRQFILSSKKLLLSDSGFYLCAWSRQGNTEAFFGQGTRLTVV.

This rearrangement joins TRBV5-1 to TRBJ1-4, with D maybe TRBD1 (5 bases). Germline V gene sequence: CDR1 SGHRS, CDR2 YFSETQ. V lost 4 bases and J lost 3, with 19 bases in between. The CDR3 spans 17 residues. CDR3 nucleotide sequence: TGCGCCAGCAGCCGCTCCGAGGGCCCGGGGGCTAATGAAAAACTGTTTTTT. It is translated as CASSRSEGPGANEKLFF.

V usage is TRBV3-1 (or the pseudogene TRBV3-2) and J usage is TRBJ2-6; D is perhaps TRBD1 (5 bases). V gave up 2 bases and J gave up 4 bases, with 12 bases separating them. The length of the CDR3 is 16 residues. Germline values: CDR1 LGHDT, CDR2 YNNKEL (reference sequence). CDR3 DNA: TGTGCCAGCAGCCAAACAGGCTTCCCCGGGGCCAACGTCCTGACTTTC. This translates into CASSQTGFPGANVLTF.

This clone has only one observation. This chain connects TRBV2 to TRBJ2-1, with TRBD2 identical over 7 bases. Germline assignment: CDR1 SNHLY and CDR2 FYNNEI. Trimming removed 8 bases from V and 9 bases from J; junction bases left unmatched: 16. The CDR3 covers 15 residues. CDR3 in amino acids: CASLRERGPSSEQFF. CDR3 DNA sequence: TGTGCCAGCTTACGCGAGCGGGGACCCTCCAGTGAGCAGTTCTTC.